The entry below gives a single TCR beta chain sequence along with its context. The target of this receptor is not known. Per-nucleotide qualities are absent, and no much larger clonotype sits a single base away. The 35 to 40 donors, aged about 6 to 95 years, were systemically healthy Caucasian individuals from Russia. Each donor gave about 11 milliliters of peripheral blood, drawn into EDTA-treated Vacutainer tubes. PBMCs were isolated by Ficoll-Paque density-gradient centrifugation, with at least 7 million obtained per sample. Total RNA was extracted from PBMCs with Trizol reagent, with at least 5.5 micrograms obtained per sample. The percentages of naive CD45RAhigh/CD27high T cells were determined by flow cytometry on a PBMC aliquot from every donor. The sample comes from a study of blood T cells in healthy people across ages (dated by TCRdb to 2014 to 2015). In terms of the full investigation: In model experiments, template switching captured roughly one uniquely barcoded TCR beta cDNA molecule for every two T cells. For two donors (one aged 18 to 30 and one aged 80 or older), the study analyzed two additional independent replicas of 1 million unique cDNA reads from the same blood draw. To track age-related changes in TCR beta repertoire diversity, the study relied on deep sequencing normalized with unique cDNA molecular identifiers. To avoid experimental bias, donors of different ages were spread randomly across the sequencing lanes. Donors were grouped into four age groups: young (average approximately 16 years), middle-aged (39), aged (around 62) and long-lived (approximately 81). Summary of the overall study and its limitations: The percentage of naive T cells measured by flow cytometry correlated strongly with observed TCR beta diversity. Total diversity estimates from one million sequenced T cells were considered lower bounds and underestimates. As age increased, observed TCR beta diversity per million T cells dropped in a roughly linear way, and a significant reduction was already evident by age about 40. Because profiling used bulk unsorted PBMCs, naive and antigen-experienced compartments could not be compared conclusively. Compared with the aged group, the long-lived group had more naive CD4+ T cells, fewer expanded clones and increased TCR diversity, a pattern suggesting age selection. Donor CMV infection status was unknown, potentially confounding age-related changes in expanded clonotypes.

The library was built by means of 5' RACE. The data were produced on an Illumina HiSeq 2500. The second PCR ran for roughly 7 to 12 cycles and used a J-beta primer mix along with a sample-barcoded 5' primer. Each TCR beta cDNA molecule received a unique molecular identifier from a template-switch 5' adaptor carrying 12 random nucleotides. At least 2.5 million CDR3-containing paired-end reads were obtained from each sample. All of the RNA was converted into first-strand cDNA using the Mint cDNA synthesis kit, with a TRBC-specific oligonucleotide serving as the primer. After uracil-DNA glycosylase treatment, a first 18-cycle PCR used universal primers M1SS and BC2_uni_R on all cDNA. The paper's data handling went like this. Normalization of each sample was performed by random selection of 1 million high-quality reads, each carrying a distinct molecular identifier. Instead of being binned into consensus sequences, reads that shared molecular identifiers were thrown out. MiTCR, set to a Q25 quality threshold and the strictest error-elimination algorithm, was used for CDR3 identification, clonotype clustering and error correction. A nonparametric unseen species model using Euler transformation provided a lower-bound estimate of total TCR beta diversity. The public reads were quality trimmed at Q25 with fastp and then assembled into clones with MiXCR by TCRdb, keeping productive beta chains. Each CDR3 protein appears once, grouped with its most common genes and DNA. What appears here as the V and J calls and clone size reflects TCRdb's work, not the paper's. The sample profile shows approximately 730,000 distinct CDR3 sequences; roughly 47% of them were found once. Less than 25% of the sample belongs to the ten largest clones.

Trimming at the junction amounts to 4 bases on V and 6 bases on J, and the germline ends lie 10 bases apart. Spanning cysteine to phenylalanine, the CDR3 consists of 12 amino acids. Only CDR3 DNA remains: 36 bases, in frame from the first base. CDR1 and CDR2 (DFQATT, SNEGSKA) derive from the germline V gene (reference sequence). Sequencing was done on a sample of blood. This sequence was found in a woman aged 55-69 years in good health. The chain joins TRBV20-1 to TRBJ2-1, with TRBD1 perhaps the D gene, on 6 matching bases. The CDR3 protein sequence reads: CSATQGGNEQFF. The bases are TGCAGTGCTACGCAAGGGGGCAATGAGCAGTTCTTC.